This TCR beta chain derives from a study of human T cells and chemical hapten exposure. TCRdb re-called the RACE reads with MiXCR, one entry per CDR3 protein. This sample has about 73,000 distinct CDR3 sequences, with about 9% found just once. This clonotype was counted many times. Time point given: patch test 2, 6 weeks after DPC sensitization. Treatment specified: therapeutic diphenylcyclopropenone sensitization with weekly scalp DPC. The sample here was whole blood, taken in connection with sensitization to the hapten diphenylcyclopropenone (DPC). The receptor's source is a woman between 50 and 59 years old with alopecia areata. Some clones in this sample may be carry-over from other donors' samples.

CDR3 DNA sequence: TGTGCCAGCAGTTTAGGGCAGGGAGACACTGAAGCTTTCTTT. This sequence encodes CASSLGQGDTEAFF. The chain carries TRBV12-3 or TRBV12-4 and TRBJ1-1, with D tentatively TRBD1 (5 bases). This CDR3 has 14 residues. The V end lost 1 base, the J end lost 3 bases, and 9 bases lay between the germline ends.